These T cell receptor beta chains were read from a single sample in a study of blood T cell repertoires in COVID-19. Method: immunoSEQ multiplex PCR; TCRdb's copy keeps in-frame clones and lacks some. This sample has 45,000 to 70,000 clones, with over 80% found just once. Sequencing input: peripheral blood. The receptor source for this set is a woman aged 60-75 years with acute or convalescent COVID-19. Each CDR3 is given with its conserved first and last residue. The D gene is left open where the match is weak. Only some rows state a clone size, as once, few, many or a class for expanded clones.

TRBJ2-1	NA	TRBV3-1/TRBV3-2	once	TGTGCCAGCAGCACAGGGAATTACAATGAGCAGTTCTTC	CASSTGNYNEQFF
TRBJ2-5	NA	TRBV7-2	NA	TGTGCCAGCAGCTTGGGGGGGCAGACCCAGTACTTC	CASSLGGQTQYF
TRBJ1-3	NA	TRBV5-4	NA	TGTGCCAGCCGCCGCGGGGGGGGAACTGAAAACACCATATATTTT	CASRRGGGTENTIYF
TRBJ1-3	NA	TRBV18	NA	TGTGCCAGCTCACCAATGGCGGTGAGCTCTGGAAACACCATATATTTT	CASSPMAVSSGNTIYF
TRBJ2-7	NA	TRBV29-1	NA	TGCAGCGTCAGAGCAGGAAACTCCTACAAGCAGTACTTC	CSVRAGNSYKQYF
TRBJ2-3	NA	TRBV5-1	NA	TGCGCCAGCAGCCGTATAAAAGGGGACACAGATACGCAGTATTTT	CASSRIKGDTDTQYF
TRBJ1-2	TRBD1	TRBV19	NA	TGTGCCAGTAGTATGGGACAGCTTAACTATGGCTACACCTTC	CASSMGQLNYGYTF
TRBJ2-1	TRBD2	TRBV18	once	TGTGCCAGCTCACCCCCTGTGGCGGGGGGGAACAATGAGCAGTTCTTC	CASSPPVAGGNNEQFF
TRBJ1-5	NA	TRBV30	once	TGTGCCTGGAGTACCAGGGGCCTGGGCAATCAGCCCCAGCATTTT	CAWSTRGLGNQPQHF
TRBJ2-7	TRBD2	TRBV27	NA	TGTGCCAGCAGAGCCGGGGAGGGCTACGAGCAGTACTTC	CASRAGEGYEQYF
TRBJ1-6	TRBD1	TRBV15	NA	TGTGCCACCAGCTCCCCCGGGCAGGGGGTTCGTTCACCCCTCCACTTT	CATSSPGQGVRSPLHF
TRBJ2-2	NA	TRBV11-2	NA	TGTGCCAGCAGCTTAGAACGGGGAACCGGGGAGCTGTTTTTT	CASSLERGTGELFF
TRBJ2-2	NA	TRBV30	NA	TGTGCCTGGAGTTTCTCAATCTTGGGCGAGGAGCTGTTTTTT	CAWSFSILGEELFF
TRBJ1-5	NA	TRBV6-1	NA	TGTGCCAGCAGTGAAGCGGGGGGGCCCCGGGGTCAGCCCCAGCATTTT	CASSEAGGPRGQPQHF
TRBJ1-4	NA	TRBV11-2	NA	TGTGCCAGCAGCTTAGTCATGCGTGAAAAACTGTTTTTT	CASSLVMREKLFF
TRBJ1-2	NA	TRBV9	NA	TGTGCCAGCAGCGTAGCTAGAGTTATGGAATTGGGCTACACCTTC	CASSVARVMELGYTF
TRBJ2-1	NA	TRBV7-6	NA	TGTGCCAGCAGCTTAGCCCATAATGAGCAGTTCTTC	CASSLAHNEQFF
TRBJ1-2	TRBD1	TRBV12-3/TRBV12-4	NA	TGTGCCAGCAGTTACGGGACAGCTGGCGGCTACACCTTC	CASSYGTAGGYTF
TRBJ2-2	TRBD1	TRBV6-1	NA	TGTGCCAGCAGTGAGACCCGGACAGGGGGCCCCGGGGAGCTGTTTTTT	CASSETRTGGPGELFF
TRBJ2-7	TRBD2	TRBV5-4	once	TGTGCCAGCAGCTTGAGCCGGCGGGGGGGCCCCTACGAGCAGTACTTC	CASSLSRRGGPYEQYF
TRBJ1-6	NA	TRBV7-9	NA	TGTGCCAGCAGATCAGAGGTGTCACCCCTCCACTTT	CASRSEVSPLHF
TRBJ1-2	TRBD1	TRBV19	NA	TGTGCCAGTAGTGACCGACAGGGGACCTATGGCTACACCTTC	CASSDRQGTYGYTF
TRBJ2-7	NA	TRBV7-9	NA	TGTGCCAGCAGGTCCGCGGGGGCCTACGGGGGCTACGAGCAGTACTTC	CASRSAGAYGGYEQYF
TRBJ1-5	NA	TRBV7-6	NA	TGTGCCAGCAGCTTGGACTCCAGAGATAGCAATCAGCCCCAGCATTTT	CASSLDSRDSNQPQHF
TRBJ2-1	TRBD2	TRBV5-1	NA	TGCGCCAGCAGCAATCCTAGCGGGGGGGACAATGAGCAGTTCTTC	CASSNPSGGDNEQFF
TRBJ2-7	NA	TRBV9	NA	TGTGCCAGCAGCGTAGCTGCGGCCTCCTACGAGCAGTACTTC	CASSVAAASYEQYF
TRBJ2-5	NA	TRBV11-2	medium-sized	TGTGCCAGCAGCTTATGGCGGCGAGAGACCCAGTACTTC	CASSLWRRETQYF
TRBJ2-7	NA	TRBV20-1	NA	TGCAGTGCTAGCAGGGGATACGAGCAGTACTTC	CSASRGYEQYF
TRBJ1-2	NA	TRBV29-1	NA	TGCAGCTCTTCGGAGGGTGTCGCTGGCTACACCTTC	CSSSEGVAGYTF
TRBJ2-5	NA	TRBV6-5	few	TGTGCCAGCAGCCCACGGGGGGAGACCCAGTACTTC	CASSPRGETQYF
TRBJ1-2	TRBD1	TRBV5-4	NA	TGTGCCAGCAGAGATGGACAGGGAGCTGACTACACCTTC	CASRDGQGADYTF
TRBJ2-3	NA	TRBV7-9	NA	TGTGCCAGCATGACAGCTAGCACAGATACGCAGTATTTT	CASMTASTDTQYF
TRBJ1-2	TRBD1	TRBV7-2	once	TGTGCCAGCAGCGATGGGCCAGGGGGCAGCGGCTACACCTTC	CASSDGPGGSGYTF
TRBJ1-2	TRBD1	TRBV19	few	TGTGCCAGTAGTACCACAGGGGGCGCCTATGGCTACACCTTC	CASSTTGGAYGYTF
TRBJ2-7	NA	TRBV29-1	NA	TGCAGCGTTGTAGGGGAAAACCACGAGCAGTACTTC	CSVVGENHEQYF
TRBJ1-1	NA	TRBV11-2	NA	TGTGCCAGCAGCTTAGATCGCTGGGAGCGTGCGGGAACTGAAGCTTTCTTT	CASSLDRWERAGTEAFF
TRBJ2-7	NA	TRBV5-4	NA	TGTGCCAGCAGCGACCCAGGACAGACTATCTCCTACGAGCAGTACTTC	CASSDPGQTISYEQYF
TRBJ2-5	TRBD1	TRBV5-6	NA	TGTGCCAGCAGCGGCGGGACAGGCTTACAAGAGACCCAGTACTTC	CASSGGTGLQETQYF
TRBJ2-2	NA	TRBV7-2	once	TGTGCCAGCAGCCCCCCGGGGTCGAACACCGGGGAGCTGTTTTTT	CASSPPGSNTGELFF
TRBJ2-3	TRBD2	TRBV7-3	NA	TGTGCCAGCAGCTCGGGCCCTAGCGGGGTCGATACGCAGTATTTT	CASSSGPSGVDTQYF